Listed below are T cell receptor beta chains from one sample, sequenced in a study of blood T cells in healthy people across ages. In TCRdb, the 5' RACE reads were re-called with MiXCR into one record per CDR3 protein. This table holds roughly 1,000,000 distinct CDR3 sequences, about 25% found once. These data also featured in a second study, about T cells of mothers and their children.

Sequenced: blood. The receptors were gathered from a girl aged 2-10 years in good health. The CDR3 runs from the conserved cysteine through the conserved F or W. Each record gives: D gene, clone size, V gene, J gene, CDR3 DNA, CDR3 protein. D genes are given only for firm matches. Clone size, where shown, is once, few, many, or a class for clones that have expanded.

d_call: NA; clone_size: few; v_call: TRBV5-1; j_call: TRBJ1-4; cdr3_nt: TGCGCCACCGGTCCGTCCCCCTACGAAAAACTGTTTTTT; cdr3_aa: CATGPSPYEKLFF
d_call: NA; clone_size: few; v_call: TRBV6-1; j_call: TRBJ1-6; cdr3_nt: TGTGCCAGCAGTGGACAGGAAAATTCACCCCTCCACTTT; cdr3_aa: CASSGQENSPLHF
d_call: TRBD2; clone_size: NA; v_call: TRBV15; j_call: TRBJ2-1; cdr3_nt: TGTGCCACCAGCAGAGAACTCGTGACTAGCGAAGTTGGCAATGAGCAGTTCTTC; cdr3_aa: CATSRELVTSEVGNEQFF
d_call: NA; clone_size: NA; v_call: TRBV5-6; j_call: TRBJ2-5; cdr3_nt: TGTGCCAGCAGCGTACCTAGCATCCGGGAGACCCAGTACTTC; cdr3_aa: CASSVPSIRETQYF
d_call: NA; clone_size: NA; v_call: TRBV7-3; j_call: TRBJ1-1; cdr3_nt: TGTGCCAGCAGCTTATCTCCGAGGAACACTGAAGCTTTCTTT; cdr3_aa: CASSLSPRNTEAFF
d_call: NA; clone_size: once; v_call: TRBV27; j_call: TRBJ2-7; cdr3_nt: TGTGCCAGCAGTTTTGGGGGCTCCACTAACGAGCAGTACTTC; cdr3_aa: CASSFGGSTNEQYF
d_call: TRBD1; clone_size: few; v_call: TRBV29-1; j_call: TRBJ1-2; cdr3_nt: TGCAGCGTTGAAACAGGGGGACTTTACACCTTC; cdr3_aa: CSVETGGLYTF
d_call: TRBD1; clone_size: NA; v_call: TRBV4-1; j_call: TRBJ2-3; cdr3_nt: TGCGCCAGCAGCCACCGACAGGGGGCTGTTGCAGATACGCGGTATTTT; cdr3_aa: CASSHRQGAVADTRYF
d_call: NA; clone_size: few; v_call: TRBV2; j_call: TRBJ2-2; cdr3_nt: TGTGCCAGCAGTGTCCCGATAGGGGCAGGTATCGCGAACACCGGGGAGCTGTTTTTT; cdr3_aa: CASSVPIGAGIANTGELFF
d_call: NA; clone_size: NA; v_call: TRBV12-3/TRBV12-4; j_call: TRBJ2-4; cdr3_nt: TGTGCCAGCAGTTTCGGCCCGGAAAACATTCAGTACTTC; cdr3_aa: CASSFGPENIQYF
d_call: TRBD2; clone_size: NA; v_call: TRBV29-1; j_call: TRBJ2-1; cdr3_nt: TGCAGCGCCGTACAGACTAGCGGGGGACGGGAGCAGTTCTTC; cdr3_aa: CSAVQTSGGREQFF